What follows describes a single T cell receptor beta chain. The antigen is not known. These data originate in a study of radiotherapy plus CTLA-4 blockade in lung cancer. Study summary: Objective responses were observed in about 17% of patients, and disease control was achieved by about 30%.

Study results and caveats: There was expansion of tumor-derived TCR clones in blood after radiotherapy plus ipilimumab.

Germline values: CDR1 SGHTA, CDR2 FQGNSA. The V and J ends lost 3 bases and 4 bases respectively, with 12 bases between them. There are 14 residues in the CDR3. Generated by immunoSEQ multiplex PCR, the TCRdb table keeps only in-frame clones and is missing some. The table lists over 80,000 clones, 83% of them singletons. The rearrangement links TRBV7-2 to TRBJ1-1; D is undetermined. The clonotype comes from a human donor with non-small cell lung cancer who had stable disease on radiotherapy plus ipilimumab. This sample comprised peripheral blood, obtained from a patient treated with radiotherapy plus ipilimumab. The CDR3 loop reads CASSFSRSSTEAFF. CDR3 coding DNA: TGTGCCAGCAGCTTTTCGAGATCGAGCACTGAAGCTTTCTTT.